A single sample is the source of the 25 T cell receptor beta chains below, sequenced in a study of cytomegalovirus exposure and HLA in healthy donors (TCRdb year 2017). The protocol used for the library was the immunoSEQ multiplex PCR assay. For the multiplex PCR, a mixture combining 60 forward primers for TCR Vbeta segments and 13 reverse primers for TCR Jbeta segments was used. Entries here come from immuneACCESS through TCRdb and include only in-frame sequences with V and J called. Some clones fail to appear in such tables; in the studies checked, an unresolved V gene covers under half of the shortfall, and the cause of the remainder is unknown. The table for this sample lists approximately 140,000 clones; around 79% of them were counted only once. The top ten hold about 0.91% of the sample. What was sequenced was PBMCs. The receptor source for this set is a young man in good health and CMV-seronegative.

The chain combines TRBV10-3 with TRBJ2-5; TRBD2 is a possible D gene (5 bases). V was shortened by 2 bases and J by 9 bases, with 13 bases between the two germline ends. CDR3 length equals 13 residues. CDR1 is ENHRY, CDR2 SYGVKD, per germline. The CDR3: CAISEGLLEPQYF. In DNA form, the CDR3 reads TGTGCCATCAGTGAGGGACTTTTGGAGCCCCAGTACTTC.

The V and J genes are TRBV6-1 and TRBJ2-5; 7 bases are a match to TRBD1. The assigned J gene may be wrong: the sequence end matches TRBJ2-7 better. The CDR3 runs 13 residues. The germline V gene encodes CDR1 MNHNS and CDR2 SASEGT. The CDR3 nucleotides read TGTGCCAGCAGCATGACAGGGCCCTACGAGCAGTACTTC. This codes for CASSMTGPYEQYF.

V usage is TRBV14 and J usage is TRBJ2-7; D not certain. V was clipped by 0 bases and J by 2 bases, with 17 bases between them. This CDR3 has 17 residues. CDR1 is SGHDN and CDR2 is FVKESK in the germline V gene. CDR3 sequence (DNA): TGTGCCAGCAGCCAAGATGATCGCGTTGGCGGCACCTACGAGCAGTACTTC. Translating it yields CASSQDDRVGGTYEQYF. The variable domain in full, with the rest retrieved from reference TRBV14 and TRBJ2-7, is EAGVTQFPSHSVIEKGQTVTLRCDPISGHDNLYWYRRVMGKEIKFLLHFVKESKQDESGMPNNRFLAERTGGTYSTLKVQPAELEDSGVYFCASSQDDRVGGTYEQYFGPGTRLTVT.

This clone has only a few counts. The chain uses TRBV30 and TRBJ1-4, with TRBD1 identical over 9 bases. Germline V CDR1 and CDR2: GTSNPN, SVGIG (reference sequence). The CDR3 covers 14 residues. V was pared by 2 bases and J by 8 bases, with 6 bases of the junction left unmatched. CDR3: CAWSPTGGGEKLFF. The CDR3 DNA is TGTGCCTGGAGTCCGACAGGGGGAGGGGAAAAACTGTTTTTT. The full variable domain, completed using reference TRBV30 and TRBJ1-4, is SQTIHQWPATLVQPVGSPLSLECTVEGTSNPNLYWYRQAAGRGLQLLFYSVGIGQISSEVPQNLSASRPQDRQFILSSKKLLLSDSGFYLCAWSPTGGGEKLFFGSGTQLSVL.

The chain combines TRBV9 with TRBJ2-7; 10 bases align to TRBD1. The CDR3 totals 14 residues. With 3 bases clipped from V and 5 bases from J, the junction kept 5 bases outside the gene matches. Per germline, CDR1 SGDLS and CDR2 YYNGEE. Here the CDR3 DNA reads TGTGCCAGCAGCGCCTCAGACAGGGGGCACGAGCAGTACTTC. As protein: CASSASDRGHEQYF. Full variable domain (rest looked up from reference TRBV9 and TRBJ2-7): DSGVTQTPKHLITATGQRVTLRCSPRSGDLSVYWYQQSLDQGLQFLIQYYNGEERAKGNILERFSAQQFPDLHSELNLSSLELGDSALYFCASSASDRGHEQYFGPGTRLTVT.

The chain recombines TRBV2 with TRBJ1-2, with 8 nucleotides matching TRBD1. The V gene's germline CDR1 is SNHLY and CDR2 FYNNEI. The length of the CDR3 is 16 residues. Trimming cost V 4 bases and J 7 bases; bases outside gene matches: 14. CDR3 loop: CASSGGVAQGAAGYTF. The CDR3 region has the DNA TGTGCCAGCAGTGGGGGGGTGGCGCAGGGGGCGGCTGGCTACACCTTC. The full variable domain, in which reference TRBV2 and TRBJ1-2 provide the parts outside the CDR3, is EPEVTQTPSHQVTQMGQEVILRCVPISNHLYFYWYRQILGQKVEFLVSFYNNEISEKSEIFDDQFSVERPDGSNFTLKIRSTKLEDSAMYFCASSGGVAQGAAGYTFGSGTRLTVV.

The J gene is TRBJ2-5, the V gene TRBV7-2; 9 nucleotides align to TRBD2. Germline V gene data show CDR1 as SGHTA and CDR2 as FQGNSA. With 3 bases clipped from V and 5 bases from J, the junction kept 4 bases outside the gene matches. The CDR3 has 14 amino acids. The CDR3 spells CASSLGGGVETQYF. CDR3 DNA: TGTGCCAGCAGCTTGGGCGGGGGGGTTGAGACCCAGTACTTC.

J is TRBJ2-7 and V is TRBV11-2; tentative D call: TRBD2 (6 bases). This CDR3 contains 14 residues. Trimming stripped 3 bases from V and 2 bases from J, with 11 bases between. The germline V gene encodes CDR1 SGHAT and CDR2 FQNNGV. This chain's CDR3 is CASSFGGTAYEQYF. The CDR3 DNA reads TGTGCCAGCAGCTTCGGGGGTACAGCCTACGAGCAGTACTTC.

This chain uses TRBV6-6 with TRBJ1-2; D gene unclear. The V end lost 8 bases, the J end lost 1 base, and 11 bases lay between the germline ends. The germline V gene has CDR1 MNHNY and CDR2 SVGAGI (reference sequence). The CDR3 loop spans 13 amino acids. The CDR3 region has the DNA TGTGCCAGCGCAAGAGGTCTTAACTATGGCTACACCTTC. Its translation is CASARGLNYGYTF.

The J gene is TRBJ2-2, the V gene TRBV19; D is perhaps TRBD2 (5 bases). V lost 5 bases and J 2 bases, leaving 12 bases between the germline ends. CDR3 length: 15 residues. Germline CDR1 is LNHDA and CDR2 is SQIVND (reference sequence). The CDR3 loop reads CASSLTGINTGELFF. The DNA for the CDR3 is TGTGCCAGTAGTTTAACCGGGATTAACACCGGGGAGCTGTTTTTT.

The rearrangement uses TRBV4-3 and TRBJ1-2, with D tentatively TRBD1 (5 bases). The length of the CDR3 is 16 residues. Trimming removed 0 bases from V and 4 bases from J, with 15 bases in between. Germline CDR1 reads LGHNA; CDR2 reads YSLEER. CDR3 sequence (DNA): TGCGCCAGCAGCCAAGATCGGGGGACTATCCCCTATGGCTACACCTTC. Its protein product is CASSQDRGTIPYGYTF.

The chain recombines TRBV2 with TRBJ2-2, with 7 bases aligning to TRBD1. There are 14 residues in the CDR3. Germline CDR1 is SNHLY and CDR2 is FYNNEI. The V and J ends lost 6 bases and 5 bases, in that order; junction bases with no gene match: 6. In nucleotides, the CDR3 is TGTGCCAGCAGCCGACAGGGTGGGACCGGGGAGCTGTTTTTT. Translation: CASSRQGGTGELFF.

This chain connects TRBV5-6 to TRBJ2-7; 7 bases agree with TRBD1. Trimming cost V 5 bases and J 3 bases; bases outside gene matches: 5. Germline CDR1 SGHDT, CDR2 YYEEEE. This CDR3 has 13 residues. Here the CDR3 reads CASSYGTVYEQYF. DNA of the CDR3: TGTGCCAGCAGTTATGGGACAGTCTACGAGCAGTACTTC.

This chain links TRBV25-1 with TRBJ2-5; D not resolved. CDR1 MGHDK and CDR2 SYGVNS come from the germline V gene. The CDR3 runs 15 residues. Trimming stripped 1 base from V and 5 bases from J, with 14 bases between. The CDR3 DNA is TGTGCCAGCAGTGAATTCCCCCCCGGCAGGGAGACCCAGTACTTC. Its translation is CASSEFPPGRETQYF.

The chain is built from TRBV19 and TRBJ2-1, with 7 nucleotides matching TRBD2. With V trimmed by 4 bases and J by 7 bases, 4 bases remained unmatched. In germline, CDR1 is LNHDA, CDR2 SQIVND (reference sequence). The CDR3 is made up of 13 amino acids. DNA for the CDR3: TGTGCCAGTAGTAGAAGCGGGAAGAATGAGCAGTTCTTC. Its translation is CASSRSGKNEQFF.

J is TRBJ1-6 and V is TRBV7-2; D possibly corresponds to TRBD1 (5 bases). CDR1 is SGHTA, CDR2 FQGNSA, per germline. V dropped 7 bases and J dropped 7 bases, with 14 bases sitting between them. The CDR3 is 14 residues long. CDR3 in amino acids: CASTSGTANSPLHF. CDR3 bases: TGTGCCAGCACCTCCGGGACTGCGAATTCACCCCTCCACTTT. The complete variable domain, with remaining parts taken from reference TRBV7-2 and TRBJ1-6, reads GAGVSQSPSNKVTEKGKDVELRCDPISGHTALYWYRQSLGQGLEFLIYFQGNSAPDKSGLPSDRFSAERTGGSVSTLTIQRTQQEDSAVYLCASTSGTANSPLHFGNGTRLTVT.

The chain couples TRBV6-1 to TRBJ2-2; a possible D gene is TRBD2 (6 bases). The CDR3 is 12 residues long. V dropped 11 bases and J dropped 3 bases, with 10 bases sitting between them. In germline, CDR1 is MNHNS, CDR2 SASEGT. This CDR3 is CAGGADTGELFF. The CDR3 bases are TGTGCCGGAGGGGCGGACACCGGGGAGCTGTTTTTT.

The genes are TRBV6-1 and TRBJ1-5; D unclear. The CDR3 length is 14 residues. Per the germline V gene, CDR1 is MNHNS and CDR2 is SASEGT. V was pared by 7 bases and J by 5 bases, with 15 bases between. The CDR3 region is CASTREGNYQPQHF. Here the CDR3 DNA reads TGTGCCAGCACCCGGGAGGGTAACTATCAGCCCCAGCATTTT.

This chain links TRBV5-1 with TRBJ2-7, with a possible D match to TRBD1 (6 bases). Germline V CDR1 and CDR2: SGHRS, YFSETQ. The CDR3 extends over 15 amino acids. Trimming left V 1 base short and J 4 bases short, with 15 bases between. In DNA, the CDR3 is TGCGCCAGCAGCTTGACCTTCGACAGGAGGTACGAGCAGTACTTC. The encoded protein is CASSLTFDRRYEQYF.

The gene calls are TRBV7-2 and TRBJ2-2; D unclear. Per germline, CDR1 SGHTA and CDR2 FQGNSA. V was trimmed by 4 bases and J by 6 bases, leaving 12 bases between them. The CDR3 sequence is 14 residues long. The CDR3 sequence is CASSYARVAGELFF. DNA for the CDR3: TGTGCCAGCAGCTACGCACGGGTCGCCGGGGAGCTGTTTTTT.

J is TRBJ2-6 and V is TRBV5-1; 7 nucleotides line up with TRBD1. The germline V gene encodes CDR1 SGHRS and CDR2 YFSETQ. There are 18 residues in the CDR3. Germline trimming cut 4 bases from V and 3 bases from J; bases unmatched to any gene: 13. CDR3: CASSPRTGSPGGANVLTF. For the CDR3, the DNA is TGCGCCAGCAGCCCCCGGACAGGTTCCCCAGGTGGGGCCAACGTCCTGACTTTC. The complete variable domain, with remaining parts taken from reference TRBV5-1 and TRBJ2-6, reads KAGVTQTPRYLIKTRGQQVTLSCSPISGHRSVSWYQQTPGQGLQFLFEYFSETQRNKGNFPGRFSGRQFSNSRSEMNVSTLELGDSALYLCASSPRTGSPGGANVLTFGAGSRLTVL.

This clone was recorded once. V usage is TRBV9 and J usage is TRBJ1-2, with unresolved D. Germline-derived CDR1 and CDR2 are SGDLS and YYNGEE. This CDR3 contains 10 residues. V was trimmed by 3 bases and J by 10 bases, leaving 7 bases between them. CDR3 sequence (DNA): TGTGCCAGCAGCGGGCGGGACTACACCTTC. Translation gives CASSGRDYTF.

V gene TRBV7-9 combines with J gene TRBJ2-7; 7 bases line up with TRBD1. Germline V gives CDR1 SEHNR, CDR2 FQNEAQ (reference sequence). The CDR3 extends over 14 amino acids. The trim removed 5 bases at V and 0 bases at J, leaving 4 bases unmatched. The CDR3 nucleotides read TGTGCCAGCAGCGCCGGGACAGACTCCTACGAGCAGTACTTC. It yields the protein CASSAGTDSYEQYF.

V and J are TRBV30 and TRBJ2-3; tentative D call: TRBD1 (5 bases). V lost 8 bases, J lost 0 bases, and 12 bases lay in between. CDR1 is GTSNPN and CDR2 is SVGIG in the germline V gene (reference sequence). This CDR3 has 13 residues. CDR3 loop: CANSRASTDTQYF. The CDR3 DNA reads TGTGCCAACAGCAGGGCTAGCACAGATACGCAGTATTTT.

The CDR3 nucleotides read TGTGCCAGCAGATCCCGGGCTAATGAAAAACTGTTTTTT. It specifies CASRSRANEKLFF. This chain links TRBV2 with TRBJ1-4; D is ambiguous. CDR1 and CDR2 (germline): SNHLY, FYNNEI. Deletions cut 6 bases from V and 3 bases from J, with 8 bases between. CDR3 length: 13 residues.